What follows is one TCR beta chain and its context. Its cognate antigen is unknown. Germline lookup yields CDR1 SGDLS and CDR2 YYNGEE. This CDR3 is 15 amino acids long. V lost 3 bases, J lost 2 bases, and 15 bases lay in between. The source of the sample is a study of T cells after yellow fever vaccination. Across the study: SMART-Seq v4 Ultra Low Input prepared the low-cell-number fractions.

Findings and caveats of the study: Though weaker, the secondary response peaked faster, on day 5 versus 15. Subsequent booster samples again held most clones from primary vaccination (under 98% CD4, just under 90% CD8).

It was through 5'RACE template switching that TCR cDNA was made, with a universal primer site and UMIs added. TCRdb reprocessed the 5' RACE reads with MiXCR, giving one entry per CDR3 protein. The table has 300,000 to 400,000 distinct CDR3 sequences, around 13% seen once. The sample was CD4+ T cells sorted from PBMCs, taken 15 days after the yellow fever booster vaccination. This sequence joins TRBV9 and TRBJ2-7, with D tentatively TRBD1 or TRBD2 (5 bases each). This receptor was taken from a man younger than 35 who received the YFV17D yellow fever vaccine. The CDR3 nucleotides are TGTGCCAGCAGCGCGGGGCCTTCGTCCGCCTACGAGCAGTACGTC. It specifies CASSAGPSSAYEQYV.